This T cell receptor (beta chain) derives from a study of blood T cell repertoires in COVID-19. Overall study: The United States, Italy and Spain supplied acute and convalescent COVID-19 samples. In each case, the material was cDNA or gDNA derived from T cells, B-cell-depleted T cells, or PBMCs.

Germline loops: CDR1 LNHDA, CDR2 SQIVND (reference sequence). CDR3 length equals 16 residues. Deletions cut 4 bases from V and 2 bases from J, with 12 bases between. Sequencing was performed with immunoSEQ multiplex PCR; in TCRdb, only in-frame clones are kept and a portion is missing. Among 130,000 or so clones, roughly 90% were seen once, and the ten largest hold 7.6%. The receptor was derived from a man in his forties or fifties with acute or convalescent COVID-19. The chain carries TRBV19 and TRBJ2-6; maybe TRBD1 (5 bases). The sample consisted of peripheral blood. DNA of the CDR3: TGTGCCAGTAGTAGCTACAGGTTTCCTGGGGCCAACGTCCTGACTTTC. Encoded protein: CASSSYRFPGANVLTF.